This section outlines one T cell receptor beta chain sequence together with its context. The clone's antigen remains unknown. The input lacks base qualities; no much larger clone sits a single base away. The CDR3, cysteine through phenylalanine, is 17 amino acids long. The kept DNA is CDR3 alone, 51 bases in frame from the first base. V is pared back by 3 bases and J by 5 bases, with 25 bases lying between the germline termini. Via the germline V gene (reference sequence), CDR1 is DFQATT and CDR2 SNEGSKA. This specimen's treatment or condition label, interpreted: live attenuated yellow fever vaccine strain. A standard Ficoll-Paque protocol was used to isolate PBMCs from peripheral blood. Dynabeads CD4 and CD8 positive selection kits were used to isolate CD4 and CD8 T-cell fractions. TriZol was used to extract RNA from bulk PBMCs, CD4 and CD8 fractions, and dextramer-positive and dextramer-negative fractions.

The sample comes from a study of T cells after yellow fever vaccination (dated by TCRdb to about 2019). Broadly, across the study: The SMART-Seq v4 Ultra Low Input RNA kit was used to prepare libraries from fractions with low cell numbers. To track T-cell clones before and after primary and booster YFV17D yellow fever vaccination, bulk TCR alpha and beta repertoires were sequenced longitudinally. Two healthy male donors made up the cohort, one aged 18 to 30 years and the other aged 30 to 40 years. Blood was drawn at multiple timepoints before and after primary and secondary immunization, with bulk PBMC replicates and cell subsets isolated.

Broader findings and caveats from the paper: A small fraction of clonotypes appeared in both the CD4 and CD8 compartments, likely as a result of convergent recombination. The study included only a couple of donors, which limits how far the findings can be generalized. FACS-sorted repertoires could contain abundant contaminating clonotypes from the bulk population, so computational filtering was required. After the booster, most of the clones that had expanded following primary vaccination were detected again (roughly 97% of CD4 and more than 85% of CD8), which suggests that memory was broadly maintained. The secondary T-cell response was found to be weaker but faster than the primary response, with a peak reached on day 5 rather than on day 15.

Synthesis of TCR cDNA relied on 5'RACE template switching, a step that introduced a universal primer site along with unique molecular identifiers. Priming for cDNA synthesis came from both the TCR alpha and TCR beta constant segments. Libraries were amplified in two PCR steps, with sample barcodes and sequencing adapters added in the second step. Sequencing of the libraries was done on either Illumina HiSeq 2500 (2x100 bp) or NovaSeq (2x150 bp). The original pipeline was this. Reads were demultiplexed and collapsed into UMI consensus sequences with MIGEC, and V(D)J alignment was performed with MiXCR. Using edgeR on replicate PBMC samples, clonotypes were called vaccine-responding if FDR was below 0.01 and the log2 fold change was above 5 up to day 15. CD4 or CD8 identity was assigned to each bulk clonotype according to whether the clonotype was present at higher abundance in the sequenced CD4 repertoire or the sequenced CD8 repertoire. TCRdb passed the public sequencing reads through fastp at Q25 and MiXCR, retaining productive beta sequences. Every CDR3 protein is listed once, alongside the most common genes and DNA of its rows. None of the V and J calls come from the authors' own analysis; TCRdb made them. The sample data list under 250,000 distinct CDR3 sequences, and about 7% of these were observed just once. About 0.9% of the sample comes from the top ten.

This clonotype was obtained from a man aged 25 to 45 who received the YFV17D yellow fever vaccine. The rearranged segments are TRBV20-1 and TRBJ2-5; possibly the D gene is TRBD2, per 7 matching bases. The sequenced sample was CD4+ T cells sorted from PBMCs, obtained 15 days after the yellow fever booster vaccination. CDR3 reads: CSARRTGPARGGETQYF. Read as DNA, the sequence is TGCAGTGCTAGGAGAACTGGGCCAGCTAGGGGGGGGGAGACCCAGTACTTC.